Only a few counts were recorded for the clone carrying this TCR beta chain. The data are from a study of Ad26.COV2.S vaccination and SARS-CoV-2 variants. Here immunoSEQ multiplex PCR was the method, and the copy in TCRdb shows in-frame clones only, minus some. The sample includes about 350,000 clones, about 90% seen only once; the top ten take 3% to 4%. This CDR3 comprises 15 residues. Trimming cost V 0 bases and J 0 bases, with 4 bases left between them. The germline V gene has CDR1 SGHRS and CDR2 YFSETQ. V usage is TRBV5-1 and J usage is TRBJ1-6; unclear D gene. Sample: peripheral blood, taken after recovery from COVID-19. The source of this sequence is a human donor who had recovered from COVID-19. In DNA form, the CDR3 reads TGCGCCAGCAGCTTGGAGAGCTCCTATAATTCACCCCTCCACTTT. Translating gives CASSLESSYNSPLHF.